The 24 T cell receptor beta chains listed next were all sequenced from one sample in a study of CD8 T cells in ankylosing spondylitis. No antigen has been assigned to these receptors. TCRdb processed the 5' RACE reads anew with MiXCR; each CDR3 protein has one entry. The sample contains about 540,000 distinct CDR3 sequences, about 12% of which appear only once. Study-level results: Typical of ankylosing spondylitis blood, it appeared, was a TCR beta motif of fewer than ten highly homologous variants.

The sample comprised blood, either unsorted or a sorted T cell fraction (not recorded which). Receptors originate from a male donor with ankylosing spondylitis.

This clonotype came up a few times. The chain is built from TRBV11-2 and TRBJ2-3, with 8 bases identical to TRBD2. Germline values: CDR1 SGHAT, CDR2 FQNNGV. The V gene end was trimmed by 5 bases and the J gene end by 2 bases; junction bases not matched to a gene: 12. CDR3 size: 17 residues. CDR3 bases: TGTGCCAGCAGCCCATTTCGGACTAGCCCACACACAGATACGCAGTATTTT. Residues: CASSPFRTSPHTDTQYF.

This clonotype has a count of ten or more. This sequence joins TRBV12-3 or TRBV12-4 and TRBJ1-1; no clear D. This CDR3 comprises 15 residues. V was shortened by 3 bases and J by 1 base, with 12 bases between the two germline ends. CDR3 residues: CASSLSSSGNTEAFF. The CDR3 coding sequence is TGTGCCAGCAGTTTGTCTTCCTCGGGGAACACTGAAGCTTTCTTT.

This rearrangement joins TRBV20-1 to TRBJ2-3; maybe TRBD2 (6 bases). The CDR3 runs 14 residues. From germline, CDR1 is DFQATT and CDR2 SNEGSKA (reference sequence). Trimming removed 5 bases at V and 3 bases at J, with 15 bases between. The DNA of the CDR3 is TGCAGTGCTGTTCGAGGAGGGATAACAGATACGCAGTATTTT. It yields the protein CSAVRGGITDTQYF.

This chain joins TRBV2 and TRBJ1-5; 8 nucleotides align to TRBD1. CDR3 length: 12 residues. In germline, CDR1 is SNHLY, CDR2 FYNNEI. J lost 14 bases, V lost 6 bases, and 9 bases had no gene match. CDR3 residues: CASRRQGSWEHF. CDR3 coding DNA: TGTGCCAGCAGGCGACAGGGGAGCTGGGAGCATTTT.

V gene TRBV29-1 combines with J gene TRBJ1-3; 7 bases match TRBD1. This CDR3 is 12 amino acids long. CDR1 and CDR2 (germline): SQVTM, ANQGSEA. V lost 6 bases, J lost 4 bases, and 3 bases stayed unmatched. CDR3 loop: CSVGQQGNTIYF. CDR3 sequence (DNA): TGCAGCGTGGGACAGCAAGGAAACACCATATATTTT.

The CDR3 here is CSARDAGQTTDTQYF. In DNA form, the CDR3 reads TGCAGTGCTAGAGATGCGGGACAGACCACAGATACGCAGTATTTT. V gene TRBV20-1 combines with J gene TRBJ2-3, with a possible D match to TRBD1 (7 bases). The germline V and J ends were trimmed by 0 bases and 2 bases, with 12 bases remaining between them. There are 15 residues in the CDR3. Looked up from germline, CDR1 is DFQATT and CDR2 is SNEGSKA (reference sequence).

Notes on this clonotype: The junction departs from the called germline gene at one end, perhaps through a read error. This chain connects TRBV12-3 or TRBV12-4 to TRBJ2-1, with 12 nucleotides matching TRBD2. The CDR3 spans 17 residues. CDR3 sequence (DNA): TGTGCCAGCAGTCTAGCGGGAGGGAACCCCTCCTACAATGAGCAGTTCTTC. It encodes CASSLAGGNPSYNEQFF.

V and J are TRBV5-1 and TRBJ2-7; 7 bases match TRBD1. This CDR3 comprises 14 residues. V lost 4 bases and J lost 5; bases outside the gene matches: 9. The germline CDR1 and CDR2 sequences are SGHRS and YFSETQ. CDR3 DNA: TGCGCCAGCAGCACGTCGGCAGGGGGTAACGAGCAGTACGTC. Translation gives CASSTSAGGNEQYV.

This clonotype was found a few times. The chain joins TRBV9 to TRBJ2-7, with unresolved D. The CDR3 runs to 14 residues. CDR1 and CDR2 (germline): SGDLS, YYNGEE. V shed 4 bases and J shed 3 bases, with 14 bases lying between them. In nucleotides, the CDR3 is TGTGCCAGCAGCCCCGGTCCAATCGGCTACGAGCAGTACTTC. Translation gives CASSPGPIGYEQYF.

This clonotype has just a few counts. The rearrangement uses TRBV20-1 and TRBJ2-5; TRBD2 is a possible D gene (6 bases). The length of the CDR3 is 11 residues. Germline CDR1 DFQATT, CDR2 SNEGSKA (reference sequence). Deletions cut 5 bases from V and 3 bases from J, with 7 bases between. The chain's CDR3 is CSAWGEETQYF. DNA of the CDR3: TGCAGTGCTTGGGGGGAAGAGACCCAGTACTTC.

This clonotype came up a few times. The chain combines TRBV28 with TRBJ1-1; 8 nucleotides align to TRBD1. Germline CDR1 and CDR2: MDHEN and SYDVKM. This CDR3 is 14 amino acids long. The V gene end was trimmed by 4 bases and the J gene end by 4 bases; junction bases not matched to a gene: 5. CDR3 protein: CASSSRGRSTEAFF. The CDR3 coding sequence is TGTGCCAGCAGTTCCAGGGGGCGAAGCACTGAAGCTTTCTTT. Full variable domain (rest looked up from reference TRBV28 and TRBJ1-1): DVKVTQSSRYLVKRTGEKVFLECVQDMDHENMFWYRQDPGLGLRLIYFSYDVKMKEKGDIPEGYSVSREKKERFSLILESASTNQTSMYLCASSSRGRSTEAFFGQGTRLTVV.

This clonotype has just a few counts. The V call is TRBV25-1, the J call TRBJ1-2; D unclear. CDR1 is MGHDK and CDR2 is SYGVNS in the germline V gene. This CDR3 spans 14 amino acids. The V end was cut by 0 bases, the J end by 8 bases, with 13 bases between. The CDR3 is CASSEYGDIKGYTF. In DNA, the CDR3 is TGTGCCAGCAGTGAATACGGAGACATTAAAGGCTACACCTTC.

This chain uses TRBV12-3 or TRBV12-4 with TRBJ1-4; D may be TRBD1 (6 bases). This CDR3 region has 14 residues. V was shortened by 3 bases and J by 5 bases, with 10 bases between the two germline ends. Written as DNA, the CDR3 is TGTGCCAGCAGTTTTCTGGACAGAAATGAAAAACTGTTTTTT. As protein: CASSFLDRNEKLFF.

This clonotype was seen more than once but under ten times. The rearrangement uses TRBV5-1 and TRBJ2-2; 7 bases line up with TRBD2. J gave up 2 bases and V 4 bases, and 8 bases lay outside the gene matches. CDR1 is SGHRS, CDR2 YFSETQ, per germline. CDR3 length: 16 amino acids. The CDR3 DNA reads as TGCGCCAGCAGCCCGACCCGGGGGGTCAACACCGGGGAGCTGTTTTTT. Amino acid sequence: CASSPTRGVNTGELFF.

The chain is built from TRBV12-3 or TRBV12-4 and TRBJ2-6, with a weak D call TRBD2 (6 bases). Trimming left V 3 bases short and J 0 bases short, with 6 bases between. This CDR3 region has 15 residues. CDR3 residues: CASSFGGSGANVLTF. The CDR3 nucleotides read TGTGCCAGCAGTTTCGGGGGCTCTGGGGCCAACGTCCTGACTTTC.

The chain couples TRBV6-1 to TRBJ2-2, with D perhaps TRBD2 (5 bases). The V end lost 11 bases, the J end lost 4 bases, and 17 bases lay between the germline ends. Germline CDR1 is MNHNS and CDR2 is SASEGT. The length of the CDR3 is 14 residues. CDR3 sequence: CAGETLRATGELFF. The CDR3 coding sequence is TGTGCCGGGGAGACACTCCGTGCCACCGGGGAGCTGTTTTTT.

In its sample, this clonotype was seen a few times. V usage is TRBV30 and J usage is TRBJ1-2, with TRBD1 identical over 8 bases. Germline V gene lookup returns CDR1 GTSNPN and CDR2 SVGIG (reference sequence). Unmatched junction bases numbered 6, after V lost 8 bases and J lost 4 bases. This CDR3 is built from 12 residues. The CDR3 sequence: CATSTGAYGYTF. CDR3 nucleotides: TGTGCCACCTCGACAGGGGCCTATGGCTACACCTTC. The full variable domain, completed using reference TRBV30 and TRBJ1-2, is SQTIHQWPATLVQPVGSPLSLECTVEGTSNPNLYWYRQAAGRGLQLLFYSVGIGQISSEVPQNLSASRPQDRQFILSSKKLLLSDSGFYLCATSTGAYGYTFGSGTRLTVV.

The chain joins TRBV20-1 to TRBJ2-7; 11 positions agree with TRBD2. Germline V gene lookup returns CDR1 DFQATT and CDR2 SNEGSKA (reference sequence). This CDR3 comprises 12 residues. Germline trimming cut 4 bases from V and 7 bases from J; bases unmatched to any gene: 3. The CDR3 coding sequence is TGCAGTGCTATAGGGACTAGCGGAGAGCAGTACTTC. It translates to CSAIGTSGEQYF.

The V gene is TRBV20-1, the J gene TRBJ2-7; 10 bases are a match to TRBD2. This CDR3 comprises 15 residues. J lost 5 bases, V lost 0 bases, and 7 bases had no gene match. Germline V gene sequence: CDR1 DFQATT, CDR2 SNEGSKA (reference sequence). CDR3 protein: CSARETAGGRDEQYF. CDR3 coding DNA: TGCAGTGCTAGAGAGACAGCGGGAGGGCGGGACGAGCAGTACTTC.

In its sample, this clonotype was seen a few times. This chain links TRBV12-3 or TRBV12-4 with TRBJ1-2; 9 bases align to TRBD1. CDR3 length: 13 residues. V dropped 4 bases and J dropped 9; count of bases not matched to a gene: 6. CDR3 coding DNA: TGTGCCAGCAGTTATGGACAGGGGTCGAGCTACACCTTC. It is translated as CASSYGQGSSYTF.

The rearrangement joins TRBV24-1 to TRBJ2-5; TRBD2 aligns across 7 bases. V was clipped by 9 bases and J by 5 bases; unmatched bases: 11. Germline lookup yields CDR1 KGHDR and CDR2 SFDVKD. The CDR3 is 14 amino acids. CDR3 protein: CATAAAGAGETQYF. The CDR3 region has the DNA TGTGCCACCGCGGCGGCGGGAGCAGGGGAGACCCAGTACTTC.

V gene TRBV2 combines with J gene TRBJ2-5; TRBD1 is a possible D gene (6 bases). In germline, CDR1 is SNHLY, CDR2 FYNNEI. V was cut by 4 bases and J by 1 base, with 7 bases left in between. The CDR3 length is 13 residues. The DNA for the CDR3 is TGTGCCAGCAGTGGGGACACCCAAGAGACCCAGTACTTC. This translates into CASSGDTQETQYF.

This chain connects TRBV20-1 to TRBJ1-6; D is ambiguous. The CDR3 has 15 residues. Germline CDR1 is DFQATT and CDR2 is SNEGSKA (reference sequence). V was clipped by 3 bases and J by 10 bases, with 19 bases between them. CDR3 amino acids: CSASRQPPGQSPLHF. The CDR3 DNA reads as TGCAGTGCTAGCCGGCAACCGCCGGGTCAATCACCCCTCCACTTT.

This chain joins TRBV29-1 and TRBJ2-2; 14 bases match TRBD2. With V trimmed by 7 bases and J by 7 bases, 11 bases remained unmatched. The CDR3 runs 16 residues. Germline CDR1 is SQVTM and CDR2 is ANQGSEA. CDR3 protein: CSAPGGTSGSYGELFF. CDR3 DNA sequence: TGCAGCGCCCCGGGAGGGACTAGCGGGAGTTACGGGGAGCTGTTTTTT.